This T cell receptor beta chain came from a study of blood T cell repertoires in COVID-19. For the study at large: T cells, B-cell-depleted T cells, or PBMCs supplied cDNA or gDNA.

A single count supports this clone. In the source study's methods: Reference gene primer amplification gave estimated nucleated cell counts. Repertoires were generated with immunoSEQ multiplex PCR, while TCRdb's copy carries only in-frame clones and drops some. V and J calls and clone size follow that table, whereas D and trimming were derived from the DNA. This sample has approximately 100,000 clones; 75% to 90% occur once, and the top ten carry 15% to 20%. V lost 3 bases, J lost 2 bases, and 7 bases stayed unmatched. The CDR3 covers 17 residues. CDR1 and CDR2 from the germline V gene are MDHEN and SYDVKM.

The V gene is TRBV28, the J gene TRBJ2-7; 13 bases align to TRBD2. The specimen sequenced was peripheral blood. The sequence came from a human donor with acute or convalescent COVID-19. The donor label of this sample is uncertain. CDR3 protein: CASSLGTSGDIAYEQYF. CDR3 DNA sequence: TGTGCCAGCAGTTTGGGGACTAGCGGGGACATTGCCTACGAGCAGTACTTC.